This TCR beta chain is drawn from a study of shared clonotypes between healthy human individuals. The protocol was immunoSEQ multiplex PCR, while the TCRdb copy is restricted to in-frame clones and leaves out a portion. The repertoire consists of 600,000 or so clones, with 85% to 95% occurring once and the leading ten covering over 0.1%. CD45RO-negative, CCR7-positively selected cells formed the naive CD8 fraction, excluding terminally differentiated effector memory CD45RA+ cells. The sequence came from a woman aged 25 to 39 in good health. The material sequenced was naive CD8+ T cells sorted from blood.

The CDR3 is CSVTVGYEQYF. The CDR3 nucleotides read TGCAGTGTTACAGTGGGCTACGAGCAGTACTTC. The chain joins TRBV20-1 to TRBJ2-7; D is unclear. Deletions cut 7 bases from V and 3 bases from J, with 10 bases between. This CDR3 spans 11 amino acids. The germline V gene encodes CDR1 DFQATT and CDR2 SNEGSKA (reference sequence).